Following are 7 T cell receptor beta chains from one sample sequenced in a study of T cell responses to AZD1222 COVID-19 vaccine. Generated by immunoSEQ multiplex PCR, the TCRdb table keeps only in-frame clones and is missing some. The repertoire includes around 100,000 clones, around nine tenths of them detected once, and roughly a fifth sits in the top ten. The sample consisted of peripheral blood, taken on day 0 of AZD1222 vaccination. All receptors come from an adult in good health.

This chain joins TRBV7-9 and TRBJ1-1; TRBD1 matches at 8 bases. Losses at the gene ends were 5 bases for V and 4 bases for J; bases not matched to a gene: 12. Germline V CDR1 and CDR2: SEHNR, FQNEAQ (reference sequence). There are 16 residues in the CDR3. In nucleotides, the CDR3 is TGTGCCAGCAGCCCAACTTTCGGACAGGGCCTCACTGAAGCTTTCTTT. It translates to CASSPTFGQGLTEAFF.

DNA for the CDR3: TGTGCCAGCAGTTTATCGGGCGGCCAAGAGACCCAGTACTTC. This gives the protein CASSLSGGQETQYF. The chain combines TRBV28 with TRBJ2-5; D remains unclear. V lost 1 base to trimming and J lost 1 base, with 7 bases between them. The CDR3 is made up of 14 amino acids. From germline, CDR1 is MDHEN and CDR2 SYDVKM.

The V gene is TRBV7-8, the J gene TRBJ2-7; 11 bases line up with TRBD1. V shed 3 bases, J shed 3 bases, and the junction held 13 bases outside the gene matches. The V gene's germline CDR1 is SGHVS and CDR2 FQNEAQ. CDR3 length: 18 residues. CDR3: CASSFITIYGTGGYEQYF. CDR3 coding DNA: TGTGCCAGCAGCTTTATAACCATATATGGGACAGGGGGCTACGAGCAGTACTTC.

This sequence joins TRBV10-2 and TRBJ1-2; TRBD1 might be the D (6 bases). Germline V gene sequence: CDR1 WSHSY, CDR2 SAAADI. V lost 0 bases and J lost 7, with 12 bases in between. The CDR3 is 14 amino acids. CDR3 bases: TGCGCCAGCAGTGAGTCGGGGGGGGCGCCTGGCTACACCTTC. Its translation: CASSESGGAPGYTF.

J is TRBJ1-2 and V is TRBV10-3; TRBD1 is a possible D gene (6 bases). The CDR3 runs 19 residues. V lost 0 bases and J 0 bases, leaving 20 bases between the germline ends. Germline V lookup: CDR1 ENHRY, CDR2 SYGVKD. The CDR3 loop is CAISESIGRGPLANYGYTF. CDR3 coding DNA: TGTGCCATCAGTGAGTCGATCGGCAGGGGCCCCTTAGCTAACTATGGCTACACCTTC.

The CDR3 is CASSLGGYYGYTF. CDR3 nucleotide sequence: TGTGCCAGCAGTCTGGGGGGCTACTATGGCTACACCTTC. The rearrangement links TRBV12-3 or TRBV12-4 to TRBJ1-2; D may be TRBD1 (6 bases). The V and J ends lost 5 bases and 3 bases respectively, with 10 bases between them. The CDR3 length is 13 residues.

The table lists this clone with a few counts. J is TRBJ2-2 and V is TRBV18; maybe TRBD2 (6 bases). Germline CDR1 is KGHSH and CDR2 is LQKENI. CDR3 length: 16 residues. V lost 1 base and J lost 3, with 12 bases in between. CDR3 in amino acids: CASSPRRAKDTGELFF. DNA for the CDR3: TGTGCCAGCTCACCACGGAGGGCGAAGGACACCGGGGAGCTGTTTTTT.